The T cell receptor (beta chain) described here comes from a study of low-dose radiotherapy and immunotherapy resistance in tumors. Looking at the study overall: Over 26 weeks, cohort 2 got 1 Gy every two weeks, reaching 13 Gy. Intravenous nivolumab 240 mg every two weeks plus ipilimumab 1 mg/kg every six weeks was given to patients. The 200 mg/m2 dose of intravenous cyclophosphamide was given every two weeks, one day before radiation and immunotherapy.

First-strand cDNA relied on TRAV- and TRBV-specific primers spanning alpha and beta chains. TCR amplification used about 18 PCR cycles, a constant-region primer and a V-primer adapter. TCRdb used MiXCR to reprocess the reads, holding one entry per CDR3 protein. The table shows fewer than 8,500 distinct CDR3 sequences, with 61% occurring only once. All of the donors were given nivolumab, ipilimumab, aspirin, low-dose cyclophosphamide and low-dose radiotherapy as part of RACIN, a single-arm trial. The CDR3 totals 13 residues. Trimming took 7 bases from V and 8 from J, leaving 14 bases between them. Looked up from germline, CDR1 is MDHEN and CDR2 is SYDVKM.

The sequence came from a human donor with advanced metastatic prostate, ovarian, gallbladder or colorectal cancer (not recorded which). This table probably holds off-target reads from a library built for another chain. The chain couples TRBV28 to TRBJ1-4; D uncertain. CDR3 sequence: CASTKQPTEKLFF. The CDR3 nucleotides are TGTGCCAGCACCAAACAACCCACGGAAAAACTGTTTTTT.